This TCR beta chain was documented in a study of blood T cell repertoires in COVID-19. Whole-study context: The study drew acute and convalescent COVID-19 samples from the United States, Italy and Spain. The cDNA or gDNA used as material had been derived from T cells, B-cell-depleted T cells, or PBMCs.

The V segment lost 7 bases and the J segment 4 bases; nucleotides outside the gene matches: 5. CDR1 is KGHDR, CDR2 SFDVKD, per germline. The CDR3 consists of 13 residues. Categorization into cohorts depended on clinical history that participants reported. As originally analysed: Using reference gene primer amplification, nucleated cell counts were estimated. Produced via immunoSEQ multiplex PCR; TCRdb's table is partial and in-frame only. V, J and clone size reflect that table, while D and trimming were determined from the DNA. This table holds 300,000 to 400,000 clones, approximately 88% found once. The V gene is TRBV24-1, the J gene TRBJ1-1; TRBD1 matches 7 bases. Sequenced: PBMCs or T cells enriched from blood (not recorded which). The clonotype comes from a woman aged 25 to 39 with acute COVID-19. The DNA of the CDR3 is TGTGCCACCAGAAACCCAGGGGGCACTGAAGCTTTCTTT. It yields the protein CATRNPGGTEAFF.